These 27 T cell receptor beta chains share one sample of origin, sequenced in a study of blood T cell repertoires in COVID-19. Only in-frame clones appear in the TCRdb table, and some are missing; sequencing was by immunoSEQ multiplex PCR. Here the sample spans 130,000 to 150,000 clones, 75% to 90% being singletons. Material for sequencing was peripheral blood. Receptors originate from a woman aged 50 to 60 with acute or convalescent COVID-19.

This clone was observed once. This chain uses TRBV2 with TRBJ2-2; the D is unclear. The CDR3 runs to 14 residues. CDR1 SNHLY and CDR2 FYNNEI come from the germline V gene. Trimming took off 10 bases at V and 1 base at J, with 13 bases between the two ends. CDR3 nucleotides: TGTGCCACCCTGAGATACGGGAACACCGGGGAGCTGTTTTTT. Translation gives CATLRYGNTGELFF.

This clone came up a few times. J is TRBJ2-3 and V is TRBV7-9; 9 bases fit TRBD2. This CDR3 has 16 residues. Trimming at V came to 1 base and at J to 5 bases, leaving 7 bases not matched to a gene. CDR1 and CDR2 from the germline V gene are SEHNR and FQNEAQ (reference sequence). Written as DNA, the CDR3 is TGTGCCAGCAGCTTAGTGTCAGCGGGAGGAGAAGATACGCAGTATTTT. This encodes CASSLVSAGGEDTQYF.

This clone showed up just a few times. The chain uses TRBV7-9 and TRBJ1-2, with TRBD1 matching 9 bases. CDR1 and CDR2 (germline): SEHNR, FQNEAQ (reference sequence). CDR3 length: 16 amino acids. V was pared by 5 bases and J by 5 bases, with 12 bases of the junction left unmatched. The CDR3 sequence is CASSETGGLLGYGYTF. Here the CDR3 DNA reads TGTGCCAGCAGCGAGACAGGGGGACTTCTTGGGTATGGCTACACCTTC.

This clone appeared a few times. The chain employs TRBV27 and TRBJ1-2; D is unresolved. This CDR3 has 15 residues. Looked up from germline, CDR1 is MNHEY and CDR2 is SMNVEV (reference sequence). V dropped 0 bases and J dropped 0 bases, with 8 bases sitting between them. CDR3 bases: TGTGCCAGCAGTTTATCTCCGGGAACTAACTATGGCTACACCTTC. It is translated as CASSLSPGTNYGYTF.

The chain uses TRBV7-9 and TRBJ2-1; 7 nucleotides agree with TRBD2. Per the germline V gene, CDR1 is SEHNR and CDR2 is FQNEAQ (reference sequence). V gave up 3 bases and J gave up 7 bases; unmatched junction bases: 12. This CDR3 spans 16 amino acids. The CDR3 DNA follows: TGTGCCAGCAGCTTGAACGGACCGGGACTATTGAATGAGCAGTTCTTC. Translating it yields CASSLNGPGLLNEQFF.

The table lists this clone with a count of one. CDR3 region: CASSEAATGNSPLHF. The CDR3 coding sequence is TGTGCCAGCAGTGAAGCGGCTACAGGAAATTCACCCCTCCACTTT. V gene TRBV2 combines with J gene TRBJ1-6; tentatively, D is TRBD1 (5 bases). CDR1 is SNHLY and CDR2 is FYNNEI in the germline V gene. V was shortened by 0 bases and J by 7 bases, with 10 bases between the two germline ends. The CDR3 has 15 residues.

V gene TRBV10-3 combines with J gene TRBJ1-3; D is unresolved. This CDR3 is 15 amino acids long. Between the trimmed V and J ends, which lost 0 bases and 4 bases, there was a span of 10 bases. CDR1 and CDR2 from the germline V gene are ENHRY and SYGVKD. In nucleotides, the CDR3 is TGTGCCATCAGTGAGTCGCACATGTGGGGAAACACCATATATTTT. It codes for CAISESHMWGNTIYF.

V is TRBV29-1 and J is TRBJ2-7; 9 nucleotides line up with TRBD1. Per the germline V gene, CDR1 is SQVTM and CDR2 is ANQGSEA. V lost 6 bases, J lost 6 bases, and 9 bases stayed unmatched. There are 13 residues in the CDR3. CDR3 region: CSVGRDRDSEQYF. CDR3 DNA: TGCAGCGTCGGGCGGGACAGGGACTCCGAGCAGTACTTC.

The chain recombines TRBV19 with TRBJ2-3; 13 positions agree with TRBD2. Per germline, CDR1 LNHDA and CDR2 SQIVND (reference sequence). V gave up 5 bases and J gave up 3 bases; unmatched junction bases: 5. The CDR3 consists of 16 residues. CDR3 amino acids: CASSGRLAGGTDTQYF. The CDR3 coding sequence is TGTGCCAGTAGTGGGCGACTAGCGGGGGGAACAGATACGCAGTATTTT.

The chain carries TRBV7-3 and TRBJ1-1; D is uncertain. In germline, CDR1 is SGHTA, CDR2 FQGTGA. V lost 5 bases and J 7 bases, leaving 14 bases between the germline ends. The CDR3 is made up of 13 amino acids. The CDR3 spells CASSNPRANEAFF. DNA of the CDR3: TGTGCCAGCAGCAATCCGCGAGCAAATGAAGCTTTCTTT.

This rearrangement joins TRBV18 to TRBJ1-4; possibly TRBD1 for D (5 bases). From germline, CDR1 is KGHSH and CDR2 LQKENI. Trimming took 3 bases from V and 0 from J, leaving 5 bases between them. The CDR3 is 14 amino acids. The CDR3 DNA follows: TGTGCCAGCTCACCGACAGCAACTAATGAAAAACTGTTTTTT. Its protein product is CASSPTATNEKLFF.

The sample holds one count of this clone. This chain connects TRBV5-1 to TRBJ2-1, with D perhaps TRBD2 (6 bases). CDR3 length: 16 amino acids. Looked up from germline, CDR1 is SGHRS and CDR2 is YFSETQ. V was pared by 5 bases and J by 0 bases, with 15 bases between. The DNA for the CDR3 is TGCGCCAGCAGGCTCCCCGGGGGACCCTCCTACAATGAGCAGTTCTTC. It specifies CASRLPGGPSYNEQFF.

This chain connects TRBV24-1 to TRBJ2-1, with 9 nucleotides matching TRBD2. The V and J ends lost 3 bases and 7 bases, in that order; junction bases with no gene match: 3. CDR3 length: 14 residues. Germline V gene lookup returns CDR1 KGHDR and CDR2 SFDVKD. The DNA for the CDR3 is TGTGCCACCAGTGATGCGGGAGGGGAGAATGAGCAGTTCTTC. Its protein product is CATSDAGGENEQFF.

This chain joins TRBV25-1 and TRBJ1-4; the match to TRBD1 covers 8 bases. The CDR3 covers 15 residues. J was trimmed by 8 bases and V by 7 bases; bases with no gene match: 12. The germline V gene encodes CDR1 MGHDK and CDR2 SYGVNS. Here the CDR3 reads CASTIRTGIREKLFF. CDR3 in DNA: TGTGCCAGCACAATTCGGACAGGGATAAGAGAAAAACTGTTTTTT.

The gene calls are TRBV5-1 and TRBJ2-1; no clear D gene. V lost 0 bases, J lost 7 bases, and 11 bases lay in between. CDR1 is SGHRS, CDR2 YFSETQ, per germline. CDR3 length: 14 residues. The CDR3 sequence is CASSLGQKVNEQFF. The CDR3 DNA reads TGCGCCAGCAGCTTGGGACAAAAGGTTAATGAGCAGTTCTTC. Full variable domain (missing parts from reference TRBV5-1 and TRBJ2-1): KAGVTQTPRYLIKTRGQQVTLSCSPISGHRSVSWYQQTPGQGLQFLFEYFSETQRNKGNFPGRFSGRQFSNSRSEMNVSTLELGDSALYLCASSLGQKVNEQFFGPGTRLTVL.

CDR3 protein: CATMGQGGYEQYF. CDR3 sequence (DNA): TGTGCCACCATGGGACAGGGGGGCTACGAGCAGTACTTC. J is TRBJ2-7 and V is TRBV24-1; the match to TRBD1 covers 11 bases. Germline-derived CDR1 and CDR2 are KGHDR and SFDVKD. The V gene end was trimmed by 8 bases and the J gene end by 3 bases; junction bases not matched to a gene: 2. CDR3 size: 13 residues.

The chain has TRBV18 and TRBJ2-7; TRBD1 matches at 10 bases. Trimming cost V 5 bases and J 0 bases; bases outside gene matches: 7. Germline V gives CDR1 KGHSH, CDR2 LQKENI. This CDR3 is 16 amino acids long. CDR3 loop: CASSGLGQGNSYEQYF. The CDR3 DNA is TGTGCCAGCTCAGGCTTGGGACAGGGGAACTCCTACGAGCAGTACTTC.

The rearrangement joins TRBV27 to TRBJ1-5; 7 bases agree with TRBD1. The germline CDR1 and CDR2 sequences are MNHEY and SMNVEV (reference sequence). The CDR3 totals 16 residues. Germline trimming cut 3 bases from V and 0 bases from J; bases unmatched to any gene: 5. The DNA for the CDR3 is TGTGCCAGCAGTTTGGGCCAGGGGGGTAGCAATCAGCCCCAGCATTTT. Translated, it gives CASSLGQGGSNQPQHF.

The chain links TRBV25-1 to TRBJ2-3; the match to TRBD2 covers 11 bases. The CDR3 totals 15 residues. J lost 3 bases, V lost 4 bases, and 3 bases had no gene match. CDR1 is MGHDK, CDR2 SYGVNS, per germline. The chain's CDR3 is CASSGWTSGTDTQYF. DNA of the CDR3: TGTGCCAGCAGTGGATGGACTAGCGGGACAGATACGCAGTATTTT.

V usage is TRBV28 and J usage is TRBJ1-5, with D possibly TRBD1 on 6 matching bases. The CDR3 is made up of 14 amino acids. V dropped 6 bases and J dropped 6 bases, with 15 bases sitting between them. CDR1 is MDHEN, CDR2 SYDVKM, per germline. Here the CDR3 reads CASSPPGQLQPQHF. The CDR3 bases are TGTGCCAGCAGCCCCCCCGGACAGCTTCAGCCCCAGCATTTT.

This clone showed up just once. The V gene is TRBV5-4, the J gene TRBJ1-2; 7 positions match TRBD1. Per the germline V gene, CDR1 is SGHNT and CDR2 is YYREEE (reference sequence). The CDR3 is made up of 14 amino acids. The junction had 2 bases not matched to a gene; V was cut back by 3 bases and J by 0 bases. The CDR3 DNA reads TGTGCCAGCAGCTGGCAGGGGGCTAACTATGGCTACACCTTC. The encoded protein is CASSWQGANYGYTF.

The chain employs TRBV19 and TRBJ1-1; D is possibly TRBD1 (6 bases). Trimming removed 9 bases from V and 5 bases from J, with 19 bases in between. The germline V gene encodes CDR1 LNHDA and CDR2 SQIVND (reference sequence). The CDR3 runs to 14 residues. For the CDR3, the DNA is TGTGCCAGCTCCCAGGCAGGGGCTGGGACTGAAGCTTTCTTT. Translating gives CASSQAGAGTEAFF.

The V gene is TRBV12-5, the J gene TRBJ1-2; D might be TRBD1 (5 bases). Germline CDR1 reads LGHNT; CDR2 reads FRNRAP. Between the trimmed V and J ends, which lost 0 bases and 0 bases, there was a span of 5 bases. This CDR3 is built from 14 residues. The CDR3 spells CASGLVTANYGYTF. CDR3 in DNA: TGTGCTAGTGGTTTGGTGACAGCTAACTATGGCTACACCTTC.

The chain is built from TRBV3-1 (or the pseudogene TRBV3-2) and TRBJ1-1; unclear D gene. CDR1 is LGHDT and CDR2 is YNNKEL in the germline V gene (reference sequence). CDR3 length: 15 amino acids. Trimming took 0 bases from V and 2 from J, leaving 10 bases between them. CDR3: CASSQDSQANTEAFF. The CDR3 DNA sequence: TGTGCCAGCAGCCAAGATAGTCAGGCTAACACTGAAGCTTTCTTT.

This clone was counted a few times. V gene TRBV4-2 combines with J gene TRBJ2-7; 8 nucleotides match TRBD1. J gave up 6 bases and V 4 bases, and 11 bases lay outside the gene matches. CDR1 is LGHNA, CDR2 YNFKEQ, per germline. The CDR3 has 15 amino acids. CDR3 sequence: CASSLWTGLWVEQYF. CDR3 DNA sequence: TGTGCCAGCAGCCTTTGGACAGGGTTATGGGTCGAGCAGTACTTC.

This chain uses TRBV6-5 with TRBJ1-4, with 8 bases aligning to TRBD1. Germline V gene sequence: CDR1 MNHEY, CDR2 SVGAGI. The CDR3 is 16 amino acids. Losses at the gene ends were 4 bases for V and 5 bases for J; bases not matched to a gene: 9. The CDR3 sequence: CASSSGGRGENEKLFF. The CDR3, as DNA: TGTGCCAGCAGTTCAGGGGGCAGAGGGGAAAATGAAAAACTGTTTTTT.

This clone has a handful of counts. As DNA, the CDR3 is TGTGCCAGCAGTTTTTCCTACAGGGAATCGGTTGAAGCTTTCTTT. It specifies CASSFSYRESVEAFF. This chain links TRBV28 with TRBJ1-1, with D tentatively TRBD1 (6 bases). The CDR3 is 15 residues long. Germline CDR1 MDHEN, CDR2 SYDVKM. Trimming took 3 bases from V and 7 from J, leaving 18 bases between them.